This TCR beta chain came from a study of blood T cell repertoires in COVID-19. Study-level information: Acute and convalescent COVID-19 specimens originated in the United States, Italy and Spain. In each case, the material was cDNA or gDNA derived from T cells, B-cell-depleted T cells, or PBMCs.

The CDR3 has 12 residues. The V and J ends lost 4 bases and 8 bases respectively, with 12 bases between them. CDR1 is SGHNT, CDR2 YYREEE, per germline (reference sequence). Original handling: It was from reference gene primer amplification that nucleated cell counts were estimated. Using immunoSEQ multiplex PCR, the repertoire was profiled, and TCRdb retains in-frame clones only, with some absent. D and trimming were read from the DNA, whereas the V and J calls and clone size are those reported in that table. The sample contains around 85,000 clones, about 83% of which appear only once. V is TRBV5-4 and J is TRBJ1-2, with a weak D call TRBD1 (6 bases). The TCR originated in a man aged 50-59 years with active COVID-19. The material sequenced was peripheral blood. In nucleotides, the CDR3 is TGTGCCAGCAGCCCCGACAGGAGCGGCTACACCTTC. It yields the protein CASSPDRSGYTF.